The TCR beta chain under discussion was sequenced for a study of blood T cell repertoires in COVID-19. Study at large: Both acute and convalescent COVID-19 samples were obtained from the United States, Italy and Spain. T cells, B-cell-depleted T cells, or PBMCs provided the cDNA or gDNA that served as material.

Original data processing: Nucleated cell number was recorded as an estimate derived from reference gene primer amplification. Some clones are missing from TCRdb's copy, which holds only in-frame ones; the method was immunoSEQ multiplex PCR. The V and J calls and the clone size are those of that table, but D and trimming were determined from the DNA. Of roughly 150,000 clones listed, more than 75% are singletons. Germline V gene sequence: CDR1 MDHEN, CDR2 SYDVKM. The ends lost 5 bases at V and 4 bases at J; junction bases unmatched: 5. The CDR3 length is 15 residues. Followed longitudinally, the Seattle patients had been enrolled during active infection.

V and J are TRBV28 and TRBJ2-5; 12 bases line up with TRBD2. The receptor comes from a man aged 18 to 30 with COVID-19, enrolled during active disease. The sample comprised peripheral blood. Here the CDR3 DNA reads TGTGCCAGCAGTAGACTAGCGGGAGCTTCAGAGACCCAGTACTTC. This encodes CASSRLAGASETQYF.